A single sample gave rise to the 30 T cell receptor beta chains below, sequenced in a study of cytomegalovirus exposure and HLA in healthy donors. The PCR had 60 Vbeta and 13 Jbeta primers. Here immunoSEQ multiplex PCR was the method, and the copy in TCRdb shows in-frame clones only, minus some. This repertoire shows roughly 230,000 clones, roughly 91% found once; its top ten account for roughly 1.5%. Sequencing used PBMCs. Receptors were obtained from a girl aged 2-10 years in good health and CMV-seronegative.

This chain connects TRBV5-5 to TRBJ2-3; TRBD1 matches 10 bases. Unmatched junction bases numbered 5, after V lost 0 bases and J lost 4 bases. CDR1 is SGHKS and CDR2 is YYEKEE in the germline V gene (reference sequence). The CDR3 contains 16 residues. The CDR3 bases are TGTGCCAGCAGCTTGGGGGGACAGGGGATCGCAGATACGCAGTATTTT. As protein: CASSLGGQGIADTQYF.

The gene calls are TRBV6-5 and TRBJ1-5; 9 bases fit TRBD1. The CDR3 contains 15 residues. Germline V gene lookup returns CDR1 MNHEY and CDR2 SVGAGI. The ends lost 6 bases at V and 7 bases at J; junction bases unmatched: 10. CDR3 bases: TGTGCCAGCAGGCCGGGACAGGGTTTTCGGCAGCCCCAGCATTTT. Translated: CASRPGQGFRQPQHF.

The rearrangement joins TRBV7-8 to TRBJ1-2; perhaps TRBD1 as D (5 bases). V was shortened by 6 bases and J by 8 bases, with 19 bases between the two germline ends. The CDR3 covers 14 residues. From germline, CDR1 is SGHVS and CDR2 FQNEAQ. CDR3 coding DNA: TGTGCCAGCAGTTTGGGGGGAGTCGGTGTAGGCTACACCTTC. It encodes CASSLGGVGVGYTF.

The J gene is TRBJ2-3, the V gene TRBV27; 7 bases are shared with TRBD1. The trim removed 5 bases at V and 3 bases at J, leaving 5 bases unmatched. Germline CDR1 reads MNHEY; CDR2 reads SMNVEV (reference sequence). The CDR3 contains 14 residues. The DNA for the CDR3 is TGTGCCAGCAGTCCTGCGGACAGGACAGATACGCAGTATTTT. Translating gives CASSPADRTDTQYF.

Worth noting for this clone: Different DNA sequences within this sample yield the same CDR3. The J gene is TRBJ2-3, the V gene TRBV5-1; 11 bases are shared with TRBD2. The V gene's germline CDR1 is SGHRS and CDR2 YFSETQ. CDR3 length equals 14 residues. V lost 2 bases, J lost 5 bases, and 1 base stayed unmatched. Here the CDR3 DNA reads TGCGCCAGCAGCTTAGGACTAGCGGGAGATACGCAGTATTTT. Translating it yields CASSLGLAGDTQYF.

This clone was detected only once. The chain has TRBV5-4 and TRBJ1-1; 8 bases map to TRBD1. Trimming took 2 bases from V and 0 from J; bases not matched to a gene: 9. The CDR3 loop spans 17 amino acids. From germline, CDR1 is SGHNT and CDR2 YYREEE (reference sequence). The DNA of the CDR3 is TGTGCCAGCAGCTTATACGGGACAGGCTTCATGAACACTGAAGCTTTCTTT. Its translation is CASSLYGTGFMNTEAFF.

This clone was observed a handful of times. V and J are TRBV28 and TRBJ1-5; D perhaps matches TRBD1 (5 bases). Germline assignment: CDR1 MDHEN and CDR2 SYDVKM. V dropped 1 base and J dropped 7 bases, with 14 bases sitting between them. This CDR3 has 15 amino acids. The DNA for the CDR3 is TGTGCCAGCAGTTTATTAGGGGTGACCTTCCAGCCCCAGCATTTT. This codes for CASSLLGVTFQPQHF. The variable domain in full, with the rest retrieved from reference TRBV28 and TRBJ1-5, is DVKVTQSSRYLVKRTGEKVFLECVQDMDHENMFWYRQDPGLGLRLIYFSYDVKMKEKGDIPEGYSVSREKKERFSLILESASTNQTSMYLCASSLLGVTFQPQHFGDGTRLSIL.

The chain carries TRBV6-1 and TRBJ1-3; D gene uncertain. The germline V gene has CDR1 MNHNS and CDR2 SASEGT. The CDR3 has 13 amino acids. V lost 3 bases, J lost 10 bases, and 13 bases lay in between. CDR3 sequence: CASSETGGRTIYF. The CDR3 DNA reads as TGTGCCAGCAGTGAGACGGGAGGAAGGACCATATATTTT.

The chain recombines TRBV10-1 with TRBJ1-3; 8 positions agree with TRBD1. Germline CDR1 and CDR2: WNHNN and SYGVQD (reference sequence). This CDR3 is built from 13 residues. V trimming: 11 bases; J trimming: 4 bases; junction bases outside the gene matches: 7. CDR3 loop: CASGTGGGNTIYF. The CDR3 coding sequence is TGCGCCTCCGGGACAGGCGGCGGAAACACCATATATTTT.

The chain carries TRBV15 and TRBJ1-4; 9 bases agree with TRBD1. The CDR3 runs 15 residues. CDR1 and CDR2 (germline): LNHNV, YYDKDF (reference sequence). After removal of 5 bases from V and 7 bases from J, the junction contained 8 bases not matched to a gene. CDR3 in amino acids: CATSHLTGGSEKLFF. CDR3 coding DNA: TGTGCCACCAGCCACCTGACAGGGGGGAGTGAAAAACTGTTTTTT.

The chain uses TRBV19 and TRBJ2-7; D may be TRBD2 (7 bases). The germline V gene encodes CDR1 LNHDA and CDR2 SQIVND (reference sequence). The ends were cut back, 5 bases at V and 3 bases at J, with 17 bases in the middle. This CDR3 has 15 residues. CDR3 sequence (DNA): TGTGCCAGTAGTTCGCGAGGGGGGGGCGTCTACGAGCAGTACTTC. Translation gives CASSSRGGGVYEQYF.

Concerning this clone: Additional DNA sequences in this sample encode the identical CDR3. This rearrangement joins TRBV27 to TRBJ2-7; 7 nucleotides agree with TRBD1. The CDR3 is 13 residues long. J lost 3 bases, V lost 5 bases, and 4 bases had no gene match. Germline-derived CDR1 and CDR2 are MNHEY and SMNVEV (reference sequence). This chain's CDR3 is CASSLDRDYEQYF. DNA for the CDR3: TGTGCCAGCAGTCTCGACAGGGACTACGAGCAGTACTTC.

The gene calls are TRBV7-9 and TRBJ1-3, with no clear D. The germline V gene encodes CDR1 SEHNR and CDR2 FQNEAQ (reference sequence). This CDR3 is 14 amino acids long. V lost 5 bases, J lost 0 bases, and 8 bases lay in between. DNA of the CDR3: TGTGCCAGCAGCCTAAGATTCTCTGGAAACACCATATATTTT. It encodes CASSLRFSGNTIYF.

The V gene is TRBV28, the J gene TRBJ2-6; no clear D gene. CDR1 is MDHEN and CDR2 is SYDVKM in the germline V gene. The ends were cut back, 4 bases at V and 0 bases at J, with 7 bases in the middle. The CDR3 consists of 15 residues. CDR3 sequence (DNA): TGTGCCAGCAGTTCCGACATCTCTGGGGCCAACGTCCTGACTTTC. It is translated as CASSSDISGANVLTF.

V gene TRBV2 combines with J gene TRBJ1-4; the match to TRBD1 covers 9 bases. Unmatched junction bases numbered 4, after V lost 8 bases and J lost 6 bases. This CDR3 is 13 amino acids long. Germline-derived CDR1 and CDR2 are SNHLY and FYNNEI. CDR3 coding DNA: TGTGCCAGCCGCTGGACAGGGGATGAAAAACTGTTTTTT. The encoded protein is CASRWTGDEKLFF.

V is TRBV2 and J is TRBJ2-3; 12 nucleotides align to TRBD2. The V and J ends lost 1 base and 10 bases, in that order; junction bases with no gene match: 9. The CDR3 is 16 amino acids. Germline V gene data show CDR1 as SNHLY and CDR2 as FYNNEI. The CDR3 loop reads CASSEVRLAGARSQYF. In DNA, the CDR3 is TGTGCCAGCAGTGAAGTTCGACTAGCGGGAGCTAGGTCGCAGTATTTT.

The chain combines TRBV11-3 with TRBJ2-1; D possibly corresponds to TRBD1 (5 bases). The CDR3 totals 14 residues. The germline V gene encodes CDR1 SGHNT and CDR2 YENEEA. V lost 5 bases, J lost 6 bases, and 14 bases lay in between. CDR3 region: CASSPAGFRNEQFF. The CDR3 nucleotides read TGTGCCAGCAGCCCCGCAGGGTTTCGCAATGAGCAGTTCTTC.

The CDR3: CAWTAGTGGLETQYF. CDR3 bases: TGTGCCTGGACGGCCGGGACAGGGGGTTTGGAGACCCAGTACTTC. The V call is TRBV30, the J call TRBJ2-5; TRBD1 aligns across 11 bases. The CDR3 is 15 amino acids. Germline V CDR1 and CDR2: GTSNPN, SVGIG (reference sequence). With V trimmed by 4 bases and J by 5 bases, 9 bases remained unmatched.

This clone was recorded only once. In nucleotides, the CDR3 is TGTGCCTGGACCCCCATTGGCCCGGAGACCCAGTACTTC. It yields the protein CAWTPIGPETQYF. The chain is built from TRBV30 and TRBJ2-5; D gene ambiguous. Germline CDR1 is GTSNPN and CDR2 is SVGIG (reference sequence). V lost 4 bases and J lost 5, with 14 bases in between. The length of the CDR3 is 13 residues.

The chain links TRBV29-1 to TRBJ2-3, with TRBD2 matching 7 bases. V shed 3 bases and J 0 bases; nucleotides not matched to a gene: 9. Germline V CDR1 and CDR2: SQVTM, ANQGSEA. The CDR3 length is 16 residues. CDR3 region: CSVDGFGTISTDTQYF. CDR3 coding DNA: TGCAGCGTTGACGGGTTCGGGACTATAAGCACAGATACGCAGTATTTT.

The V and J genes are TRBV30 and TRBJ1-5; possibly TRBD1 for D (5 bases). The germline gives CDR1 GTSNPN, CDR2 SVGIG (reference sequence). This CDR3 comprises 13 residues. Trimming took off 4 bases at V and 2 bases at J, with 9 bases between the two ends. The CDR3, as DNA: TGTGCCTGGAACCGGGGGGGCAATCAGCCCCAGCATTTT. The encoded protein is CAWNRGGNQPQHF.

This clone is a singleton in its sample. The chain couples TRBV15 to TRBJ2-1, with 14 bases aligning to TRBD2. There are 19 residues in the CDR3. The trim removed 6 bases at V and 0 bases at J, leaving 10 bases unmatched. CDR1 and CDR2 from the germline V gene are LNHNV and YYDKDF (reference sequence). As DNA, the CDR3 is TGTGCCACCAGTCGAGCCGGGACTAGCGGGGGAACCTCCTACAATGAGCAGTTCTTC. It specifies CATSRAGTSGGTSYNEQFF.

CDR3 region: CASSESGELYEQYF. The CDR3 DNA sequence: TGCGCCAGCAGTGAGTCCGGTGAACTCTACGAGCAGTACTTC. This chain connects TRBV10-1 to TRBJ2-7; D ambiguous. Trimming pared 0 bases from V and 3 bases from J, leaving 9 bases between. Germline CDR1 and CDR2: WNHNN and SYGVQD (reference sequence). There are 14 residues in the CDR3.

The chain couples TRBV5-6 to TRBJ2-7, with 13 bases matching TRBD2. This CDR3 is 16 amino acids long. The germline V gene has CDR1 SGHDT and CDR2 YYEEEE. V lost 5 bases, J lost 2 bases, and 7 bases stayed unmatched. For the CDR3, the DNA is TGTGCCAGCAGACCCCGGACTAGCGGGGGTACCTACGAGCAGTACTTC. Protein sequence: CASRPRTSGGTYEQYF. The variable domain in full, with the rest retrieved from reference TRBV5-6 and TRBJ2-7, is DAGVTQSPTHLIKTRGQQVTLRCSPKSGHDTVSWYQQALGQGPQFIFQYYEEEERQRGNFPDRFSGHQFPNYSSELNVNALLLGDSALYLCASRPRTSGGTYEQYFGPGTRLTVT.

The rearrangement links TRBV4-1 to TRBJ2-1; the match to TRBD2 covers 8 bases. V gave up 2 bases and J gave up 6 bases; unmatched junction bases: 12. The CDR3 sequence is 17 residues long. CDR1 and CDR2 from the germline V gene are MGHRA and YSYEKL. This CDR3 reads CASSQQLADILGNEQFF. Here the CDR3 DNA reads TGCGCCAGCAGCCAACAACTAGCGGATATTTTGGGCAATGAGCAGTTCTTC.

Remarks on this clone: Other DNA sequences within the sample encode an identical CDR3. This sequence joins TRBV6-5 and TRBJ1-1; a possible D gene is TRBD1 (6 bases). This CDR3 is 12 amino acids long. V lost 6 bases and J lost 11, with 16 bases in between. Germline CDR1 MNHEY, CDR2 SVGAGI. CDR3 amino acids: CASSPRGGEAFF. The CDR3 DNA reads as TGTGCCAGCAGCCCTAGGGGGGGAGAGGCTTTCTTT.

CDR3 nucleotide sequence: TGTGCCAGCAGTCCAATGGCCCGTCCGGGACTAGTAGATTACACCGGGGAGCTGTTTTTT. It translates to CASSPMARPGLVDYTGELFF. The V call is TRBV6-4, the J call TRBJ2-2; TRBD2 agrees at 8 bases. J lost 3 bases, V lost 5 bases, and 20 bases had no gene match. The germline V gene encodes CDR1 MRHNA and CDR2 SNTAGT. CDR3 length: 20 amino acids.

The CDR3 is CASSAGQESIIYEQYF. The CDR3 nucleotides read TGTGCCAGCAGCGCGGGACAGGAGAGTATTATTTACGAGCAGTACTTC. This sequence joins TRBV9 and TRBJ2-7; the match to TRBD1 covers 8 bases. The V and J ends lost 3 bases and 4 bases, in that order; junction bases with no gene match: 12. This CDR3 is built from 16 residues. Germline assignment: CDR1 SGDLS and CDR2 YYNGEE.

The chain combines TRBV6-5 with TRBJ1-4; the D is unclear. V lost 6 bases to trimming and J lost 5 bases, with 13 bases between them. The CDR3 consists of 14 residues. CDR1 is MNHEY and CDR2 is SVGAGI in the germline V gene. In DNA, the CDR3 is TGTGCCAGCAGGCGGGCCCAGCTAAATGAAAAACTGTTTTTT. Its protein is CASRRAQLNEKLFF.

The CDR3 loop reads CASSEERVASTDTQYF. The CDR3 DNA reads as TGTGCCAGCAGTGAAGAGCGGGTAGCTTCCACAGATACGCAGTATTTT. The rearrangement joins TRBV6-1 to TRBJ2-3; a possible D gene is TRBD2 (6 bases). The CDR3 runs 16 residues. Germline V gene sequence: CDR1 MNHNS, CDR2 SASEGT. Trimming left V 1 base short and J 2 bases short, with 13 bases between.